Each of the 5 T cell receptor beta chains below was sequenced from the same sample in a study of T cell clones after liver transplantation. Clones were read by immunoSEQ multiplex PCR, and TCRdb kept only the in-frame ones, dropping some. The sample lists roughly 73,000 clones; approximately 80% were seen once. The material was CD4+ T cells from blood, obtained before liver transplant. These receptors were taken from a human donor who received a liver transplant.

This clone showed up just once. The V and J genes are TRBV20-1 and TRBJ2-7; unclear D gene. Germline CDR1 reads DFQATT; CDR2 reads SNEGSKA (reference sequence). CDR3 size: 10 residues. V lost 2 bases, J lost 5 bases, and 4 bases lay in between. CDR3 nucleotide sequence: TGCAGTGCTAGATCCAACGAGCAGTACTTC. Its translation: CSARSNEQYF.

This clone was observed a handful of times. This chain uses TRBV18 with TRBJ1-5; D gene ambiguous. Trimming took off 3 bases at V and 0 bases at J, with 9 bases between the two ends. The CDR3 is made up of 15 amino acids. Per germline, CDR1 KGHSH and CDR2 LQKENI. CDR3: CASSPNVDSNQPQHF. In DNA form, the CDR3 reads TGTGCCAGCTCACCCAACGTGGATAGCAATCAGCCCCAGCATTTT. The complete variable domain, with remaining parts taken from reference TRBV18 and TRBJ1-5, reads NAGVMQNPRHLVRRRGQEARLRCSPMKGHSHVYWYRQLPEEGLKFMVYLQKENIIDESGMPKERFSAEFPKEGPSILRIQQVVRGDSAAYFCASSPNVDSNQPQHFGDGTRLSIL.

This clone was picked up one time. Other DNA sequences in the sample encode the same CDR3. The rearrangement uses TRBV7-9 and TRBJ2-2; D gene ambiguous. This CDR3 spans 15 amino acids. Germline V lookup: CDR1 SEHNR, CDR2 FQNEAQ (reference sequence). V was pared by 1 base and J by 4 bases, with 10 bases between. CDR3 protein: CASSLVSGRTGELFF. The CDR3 nucleotides are TGTGCCAGCAGCTTAGTGTCGGGCCGCACCGGGGAGCTGTTTTTT.

The chain uses TRBV5-1 and TRBJ2-1; tentatively, D is TRBD1 (6 bases). Trimming took 3 bases from V and 5 from J, leaving 9 bases between them. Germline V gene sequence: CDR1 SGHRS, CDR2 YFSETQ. The CDR3 totals 13 residues. DNA of the CDR3: TGCGCCAGCAGCTCCAGGGGCAACAATGAGCAGTTCTTC. Translation: CASSSRGNNEQFF.

The chain uses TRBV28 and TRBJ1-1; TRBD1 might be the D (5 bases). Germline values: CDR1 MDHEN, CDR2 SYDVKM. The CDR3 has 13 residues. V was cut by 8 bases and J by 4 bases, with 14 bases left in between. CDR3 protein: CASGALRITEAFF. The CDR3 nucleotides read TGTGCCAGCGGGGCCTTACGAATCACTGAAGCTTTCTTT.